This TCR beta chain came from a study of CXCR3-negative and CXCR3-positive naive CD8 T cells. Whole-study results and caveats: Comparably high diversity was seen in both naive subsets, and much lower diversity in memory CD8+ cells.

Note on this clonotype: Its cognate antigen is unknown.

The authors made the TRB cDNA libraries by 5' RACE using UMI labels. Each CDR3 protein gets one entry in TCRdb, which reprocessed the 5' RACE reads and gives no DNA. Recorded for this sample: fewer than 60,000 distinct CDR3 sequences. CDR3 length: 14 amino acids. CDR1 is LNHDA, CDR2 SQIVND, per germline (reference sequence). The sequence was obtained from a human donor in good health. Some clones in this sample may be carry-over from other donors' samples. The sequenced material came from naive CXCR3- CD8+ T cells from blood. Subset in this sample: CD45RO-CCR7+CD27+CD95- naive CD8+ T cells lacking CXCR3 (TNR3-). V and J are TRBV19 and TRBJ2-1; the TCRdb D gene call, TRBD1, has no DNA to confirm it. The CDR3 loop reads CASSWGSETNEQFF.